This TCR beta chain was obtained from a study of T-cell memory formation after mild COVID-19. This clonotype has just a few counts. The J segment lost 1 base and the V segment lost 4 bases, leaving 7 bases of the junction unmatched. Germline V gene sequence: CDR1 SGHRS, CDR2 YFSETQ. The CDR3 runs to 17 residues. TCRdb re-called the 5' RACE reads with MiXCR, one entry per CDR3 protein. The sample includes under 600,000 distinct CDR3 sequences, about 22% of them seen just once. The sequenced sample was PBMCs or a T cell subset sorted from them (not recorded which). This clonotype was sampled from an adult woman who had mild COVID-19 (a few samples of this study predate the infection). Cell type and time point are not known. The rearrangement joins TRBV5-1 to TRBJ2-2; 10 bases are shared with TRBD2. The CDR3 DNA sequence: TGCGCCAGCAGCAGATCATTAGCGGGAGGGAACACCGGGGAGCTGTTTTTT. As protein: CASSRSLAGGNTGELFF.